This TCR beta chain was sequenced for a study of T cell responses to AZD1222 COVID-19 vaccine. Second-dose intervals near 4 or 12 weeks were combined. The CDR3 consists of 14 residues. Germline-derived CDR1 and CDR2 are SGHRS and YFSETQ. Losses at the gene ends were 4 bases for V and 4 bases for J; bases not matched to a gene: 6. TCRdb's table, derived via immunoSEQ multiplex PCR, lists solely in-frame clones and lacks some. The table has about 150,000 clones, around 84% seen once; the top ten hold approximately 5%. Study-level findings and limits: After the peak T cell response, and only then, were repertoires sampled. Clonal diversity may have been underestimated, and the donors were mostly white British, with more females than males.

In this sample, this clone turned up once. Its antigen is unidentified. The rearrangement joins TRBV5-1 to TRBJ1-1; 8 bases align to TRBD1. The sample in question was peripheral blood, obtained 28 days after the second AZD1222 dose. The sequence derives from an adult who received the AZD1222 COVID-19 vaccine. CDR3 coding DNA: TGCGCCAGCAGCATACAGGGGGAGGGCACTGAAGCTTTCTTT. It translates to CASSIQGEGTEAFF.